The 2 T cell receptor beta chains reported below all come from one sample, sequenced in a study of blood T cell repertoires in COVID-19. Only in-frame clones appear in the TCRdb table, and some are missing; sequencing was by immunoSEQ multiplex PCR. The sample shows about 92,000 clones, about 78% of them seen only once. Input material: peripheral blood. The source of these receptors is a man aged 45-65 years who had recovered from COVID-19.

The chain combines TRBV28 with TRBJ1-4; 9 bases align to TRBD1. Germline-derived CDR1 and CDR2 are MDHEN and SYDVKM. The CDR3 length is 15 residues. V dropped 5 bases and J dropped 3; count of bases not matched to a gene: 4. The CDR3 loop reads CASSPRDRANEKLFF. Written as DNA, the CDR3 is TGTGCCAGCAGTCCACGGGACAGGGCTAATGAAAAACTGTTTTTT. The full variable domain, with the rest looked up from reference TRBV28 and TRBJ1-4, is DVKVTQSSRYLVKRTGEKVFLECVQDMDHENMFWYRQDPGLGLRLIYFSYDVKMKEKGDIPEGYSVSREKKERFSLILESASTNQTSMYLCASSPRDRANEKLFFGSGTQLSVL.

This sequence joins TRBV18 and TRBJ1-1; D perhaps matches TRBD1 (5 bases). Per the germline V gene, CDR1 is KGHSH and CDR2 is LQKENI. Trimming took off 7 bases at V and 1 base at J, with 10 bases between the two ends. This CDR3 is 13 amino acids long. The CDR3 reads CASWARENTEAFF. The CDR3 DNA sequence: TGTGCCAGCTGGGCCAGGGAGAACACTGAAGCTTTCTTT.